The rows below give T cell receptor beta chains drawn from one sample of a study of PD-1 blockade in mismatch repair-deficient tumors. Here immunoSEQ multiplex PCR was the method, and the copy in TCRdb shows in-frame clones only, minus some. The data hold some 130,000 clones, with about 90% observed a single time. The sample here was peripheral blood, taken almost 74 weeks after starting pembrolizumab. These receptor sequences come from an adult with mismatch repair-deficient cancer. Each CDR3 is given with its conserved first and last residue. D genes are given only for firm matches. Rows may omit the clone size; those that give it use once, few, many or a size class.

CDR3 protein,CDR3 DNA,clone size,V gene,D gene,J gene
CASSLGGVDTQYF,TGTGCCAGCAGCTTGGGGGGCGTGGATACGCAGTATTTT,.,TRBV5-6,.,TRBJ2-3
CASRPGQYQETQYF,TGCGCCAGCAGACCGGGACAGTACCAAGAGACCCAGTACTTC,.,TRBV5-1,TRBD1,TRBJ2-5
CASNGTGVRCSNQPQHF,TGCGCCAGCAACGGGACAGGGGTTCGGTGTAGCAATCAGCCCCAGCATTTT,.,TRBV10-1,TRBD1,TRBJ1-5
CASRRREIYEQFF,TGTGCCAGCCGCCGGCGGGAGATCTATGAGCAGTTCTTC,.,TRBV11-3,TRBD2,TRBJ2-1
CASSLLGGLAGVDTQYF,TGTGCCAGCAGTTTATTAGGCGGACTAGCGGGAGTAGATACGCAGTATTTT,.,TRBV27,TRBD2,TRBJ2-3
CASSLRLAPFDGNTGELFF,TGTGCCAGCAGCTTACGGCTAGCGCCCTTCGACGGGAACACCGGGGAGCTGTTTTTT,once,TRBV7-8,.,TRBJ2-2
CASSSLGNQPQHF,TGTGCCAGCAGTTCATTAGGCAATCAGCCCCAGCATTTT,.,TRBV27,.,TRBJ1-5
CASSRPGTGEYEQYF,TGCGCCAGCAGCCGACCCGGGACAGGGGAGTACGAGCAGTACTTC,.,TRBV4-1,TRBD1,TRBJ2-7
CASSPPGQYEQYF,TGTGCCAGCAGCCCCCCCGGGCAGTACGAGCAGTACTTC,.,TRBV13,.,TRBJ2-7
CASSQDGGPGTGELFF,TGCGCCAGCAGCCAAGATGGGGGACCTGGGACCGGGGAGCTGTTTTTT,.,TRBV4-3,.,TRBJ2-2
CASSDMAQGSEQYF,TGTGCCAGCAGTGACATGGCTCAGGGAAGCGAGCAGTACTTC,.,TRBV25-1,.,TRBJ2-7
CASSTGPAQPQHF,TGTGCCAGCAGTACAGGGCCGGCTCAGCCCCAGCATTTT,few,TRBV25-1,.,TRBJ1-5
CASSLEDEQYF,TGTGCCAGCAGCTTAGAGGACGAGCAGTACTTC,few,TRBV7-9,.,TRBJ2-7
CASSLTGGSRTEAFF,TGTGCCAGCAGCTTAACAGGGGGGTCGCGCACTGAAGCTTTCTTT,.,TRBV7-9,TRBD1,TRBJ1-1
CASSFVTDTQYF,TGTGCCAGCAGCTTTGTCACAGATACGCAGTATTTT,.,TRBV11-2,.,TRBJ2-3
CAIRNSGSTDTQYF,TGTGCCATCAGGAATAGCGGCTCCACAGATACGCAGTATTTT,.,TRBV10-3,.,TRBJ2-3